The 10 T cell receptor beta chains listed next were all sequenced from one sample in a study of chemoradiotherapy in HPV16-positive cancers. Libraries were prepared by immunoSEQ multiplex PCR; TCRdb keeps only in-frame clonotypes and omits some of them. The sample shows nearly 35,000 clones, 92% of them seen only once. The specimen was blood, collected from a patient who underwent chemoradiotherapy. These receptors were obtained from a human donor with HPV-associated anogenital cancer.

The gene calls are TRBV23-1 and TRBJ2-7; D ambiguous. TRBV23-1 is known as an ORF, though its function is uncertain. This CDR3 is built from 15 residues. Trimming cost V 0 bases and J 0 bases, with 9 bases left between them. The CDR3 loop reads CASSQSSESSYEQYF. The CDR3 nucleotides are TGCGCCAGCAGTCAATCCTCGGAAAGCTCCTACGAGCAGTACTTC.

The rearrangement uses TRBV5-8 and TRBJ1-2; D may be TRBD1 (6 bases). The CDR3 runs 16 residues. The V end lost 5 bases, the J end lost 0 bases, and 17 bases lay between the germline ends. The germline V gene has CDR1 SGHTS and CDR2 YDEGEE. CDR3 protein: CASRFQSQGTNYGYTF. The CDR3 DNA sequence: TGTGCCAGCAGGTTCCAGTCCCAGGGGACTAACTATGGCTACACCTTC.

This clone was observed a single time. The chain has TRBV29-1 and TRBJ2-5, with D possibly being TRBD1 (5 bases). V was cut by 0 bases and J by 7 bases, with 18 bases left in between. The CDR3 is made up of 15 amino acids. The germline gives CDR1 SQVTM, CDR2 ANQGSEA. CDR3: CSVEDPDSIWGTQYF. For the CDR3, the DNA is TGCAGCGTTGAAGATCCCGACAGTATATGGGGGACCCAGTACTTC.

The chain links TRBV21-1 to TRBJ1-2; the D call of TRBD1 is as the table states it, not checked on the DNA. TRBV21-1 is classified as a pseudogene. The CDR3 has 15 amino acids. CDR3 DNA sequence: TGTGCCAGCAGCACCCGACAGACTCCAGAATATGGCTACACCTTC. Translating it yields CASSTRQTPEYGYTF.

The V gene is TRBV30, the J gene TRBJ1-6; D unclear. The CDR3 totals 15 residues. Looked up from germline, CDR1 is GTSNPN and CDR2 is SVGIG (reference sequence). V was shortened by 3 bases and J by 10 bases, with 19 bases between the two germline ends. The CDR3 DNA reads as TGTGCCTGGAGCAAAACCGGGAGGATTGGGTCACCCCTCCACTTT. Encoded protein: CAWSKTGRIGSPLHF.

CDR3 nucleotides: TGCGCCAGCAGCTCCTCCGGGACTAGCTACAATGAGCAGTTCTTC. Translating gives CASSSSGTSYNEQFF. The chain has TRBV5-1 and TRBJ2-1; TRBD2 matches 8 bases. J gave up 3 bases and V 3 bases, and 5 bases lay outside the gene matches. Per the germline V gene, CDR1 is SGHRS and CDR2 is YFSETQ. The CDR3 spans 15 residues.

This clone showed up just a few times. The rearrangement links TRBV5-1 to TRBJ1-1; TRBD1 might be the D (6 bases). The CDR3 contains 12 residues. The V end lost 3 bases, the J end lost 11 bases, and 14 bases lay between the germline ends. Germline V gene sequence: CDR1 SGHRS, CDR2 YFSETQ. CDR3 bases: TGCGCCAGCAGCTCCACAGGGCTTGACGCTTTCTTT. It encodes CASSSTGLDAFF.

The rearrangement joins TRBV7-9 to TRBJ2-4; either TRBD1 or TRBD2 may supply D (6 bases each). The CDR3 totals 15 residues. Germline V gives CDR1 SEHNR, CDR2 FQNEAQ (reference sequence). Trimming removed 8 bases from V and 0 bases from J, with 14 bases in between. The CDR3 here is CASSGAGRAKNIQYF. CDR3 sequence (DNA): TGTGCCAGCTCGGGGGCAGGGCGAGCCAAAAACATTCAGTACTTC.

V usage is TRBV25-1 and J usage is TRBJ1-1; no clear D. The CDR3 contains 13 residues. V lost 6 bases and J lost 5, with 13 bases in between. From germline, CDR1 is MGHDK and CDR2 SYGVNS. Here the CDR3 reads CASRGIEVTEAFF. In DNA, the CDR3 is TGTGCCAGCAGGGGGATAGAGGTGACTGAAGCTTTCTTT.

V gene TRBV7-6 combines with J gene TRBJ2-5, with D uncertain. There are 13 residues in the CDR3. CDR1 and CDR2 (germline): SGHVS, FNYEAQ. Between the trimmed V and J ends, which lost 5 bases and 0 bases, there was a span of 7 bases. CDR3 loop: CASSLLYQETQYF. Written as DNA, the CDR3 is TGTGCCAGCAGCCTCCTGTACCAAGAGACCCAGTACTTC. The complete variable domain, with remaining parts taken from reference TRBV7-6 and TRBJ2-5, reads GAGVSQSPRYKVTKRGQDVALRCDPISGHVSLYWYRQALGQGPEFLTYFNYEAQQDKSGLPNDRFSAERPEGSISTLTIQRTEQRDSAMYRCASSLLYQETQYFGPGTRLLVL.